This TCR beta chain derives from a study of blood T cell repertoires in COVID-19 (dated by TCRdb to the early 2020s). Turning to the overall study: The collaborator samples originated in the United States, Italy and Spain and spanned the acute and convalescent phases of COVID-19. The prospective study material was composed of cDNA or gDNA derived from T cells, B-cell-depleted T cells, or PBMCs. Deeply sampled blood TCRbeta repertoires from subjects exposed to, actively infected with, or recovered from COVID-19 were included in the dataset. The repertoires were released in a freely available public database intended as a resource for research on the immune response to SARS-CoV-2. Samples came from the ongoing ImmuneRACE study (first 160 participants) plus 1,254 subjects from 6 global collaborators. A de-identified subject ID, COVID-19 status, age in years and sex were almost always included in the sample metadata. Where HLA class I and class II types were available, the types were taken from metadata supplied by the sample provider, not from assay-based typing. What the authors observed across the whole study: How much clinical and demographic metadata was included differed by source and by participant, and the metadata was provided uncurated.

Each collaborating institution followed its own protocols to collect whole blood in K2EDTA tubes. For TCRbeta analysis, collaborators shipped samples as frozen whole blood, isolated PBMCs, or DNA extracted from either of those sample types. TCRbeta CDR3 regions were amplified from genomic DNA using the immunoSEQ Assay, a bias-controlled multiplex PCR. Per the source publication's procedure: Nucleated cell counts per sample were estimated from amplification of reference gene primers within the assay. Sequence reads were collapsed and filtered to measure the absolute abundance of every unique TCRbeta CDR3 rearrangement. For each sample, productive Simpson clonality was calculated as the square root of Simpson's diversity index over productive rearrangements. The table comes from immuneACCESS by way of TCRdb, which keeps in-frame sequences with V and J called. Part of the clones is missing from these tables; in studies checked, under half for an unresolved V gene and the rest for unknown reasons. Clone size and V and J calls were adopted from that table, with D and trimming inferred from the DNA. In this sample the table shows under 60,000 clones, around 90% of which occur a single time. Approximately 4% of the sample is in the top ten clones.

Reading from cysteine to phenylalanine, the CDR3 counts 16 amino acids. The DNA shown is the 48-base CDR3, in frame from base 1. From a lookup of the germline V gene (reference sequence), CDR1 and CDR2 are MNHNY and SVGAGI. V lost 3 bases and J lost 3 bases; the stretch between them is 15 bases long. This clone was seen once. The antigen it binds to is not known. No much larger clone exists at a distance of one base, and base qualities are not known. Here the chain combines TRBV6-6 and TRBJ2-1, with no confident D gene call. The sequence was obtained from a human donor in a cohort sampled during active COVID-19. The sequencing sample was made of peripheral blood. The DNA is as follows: TGTGCCAGCAGTTATCCCGAGACACCACTCTACAATGAGCAGTTCTTC. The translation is CASSYPETPLYNEQFF.